These 17 T cell receptor beta chains were all obtained from the same sample, sequenced in a study of T cells expressing NK-cell markers. With the 5' RACE reads reprocessed, TCRdb shows one record per CDR3 protein and no DNA. The listing records about 260,000 distinct CDR3 sequences. Sequenced material: blood T cells: a sorted CD56 or NKG2C T cell subset, CD4+ or CD8+ T cells, or bulk PBMC T cells (not recorded which). These receptors originate from a woman aged 18 to 75 in good health.

The chain links TRBV6-2 or TRBV6-3 to TRBJ2-5. The length of the CDR3 is 13 residues. Germline-derived CDR1 and CDR2 are MNHEY and SVGEGT. The chain's CDR3 is CASSYSGQETQYF.

The rearrangement links TRBV28 to TRBJ1-2; TCRdb gives TRBD1 as the D gene, but with no DNA this cannot be confirmed. The CDR3 has 14 amino acids. Germline V gives CDR1 MDHEN, CDR2 SYDVKM. The CDR3 region is CASSLSQGFGGYTF.

This chain joins TRBV20-1 and TRBJ2-3; TCRdb indicates TRBD2, and absent DNA this call remains unverified. Germline V lookup: CDR1 DFQATT, CDR2 SNEGSKA (reference sequence). This CDR3 is built from 13 residues. CDR3 in amino acids: CSARPAGLDTQYF.

The chain recombines TRBV20-1 with TRBJ1-5. Germline CDR1 reads DFQATT; CDR2 reads SNEGSKA (reference sequence). The CDR3 contains 14 residues. CDR3 region: CSARDMAALAPQHF.

V gene TRBV7-2 combines with J gene TRBJ2-2. CDR3 length: 14 amino acids. CDR1 is SGHTA, CDR2 FQGNSA, per germline. This CDR3 is CASSFGGRTGELFF. Full variable domain (rest looked up from reference TRBV7-2 and TRBJ2-2): GAGVSQSPSNKVTEKGKDVELRCDPISGHTALYWYRQSLGQGLEFLIYFQGNSAPDKSGLPSDRFSAERTGGSVSTLTIQRTQQEDSAVYLCASSFGGRTGELFFGEGSRLTVL.

This rearrangement joins TRBV7-9 to TRBJ1-1; TCRdb's D call, TRBD1, is unchecked because there is no DNA. CDR1 SEHNR and CDR2 FQNEAQ come from the germline V gene (reference sequence). The CDR3 contains 15 residues. The CDR3: CASSRTDSLNTEAFF.

The rearrangement uses TRBV29-1 and TRBJ2-3; the D call of TRBD2 rests on TCRdb alone, since no DNA is present to check it. Germline assignment: CDR1 SQVTM and CDR2 ANQGSEA. This CDR3 region has 15 residues. The CDR3 sequence: CSAEKETSGSYTQYF.

The chain joins TRBV20-1 to TRBJ1-1; TCRdb reports TRBD1, a call that lacks DNA to check it against. This CDR3 has 18 residues. CDR1 and CDR2 (germline): DFQATT, SNEGSKA (reference sequence). CDR3 sequence reads: CSARDPFVATTGNTEAFF.

J is TRBJ1-4 and V is TRBV20-1; TCRdb's D gene call, TRBD1, goes unchecked for lack of DNA. The CDR3 consists of 13 residues. Germline-derived CDR1 and CDR2 are DFQATT and SNEGSKA (reference sequence). CDR3 sequence: CSARSPGGEKLFF.

This chain joins TRBV7-8 and TRBJ1-5. CDR3 length: 12 amino acids. CDR1 is SGHVS, CDR2 FQNEAQ, per germline. CDR3 amino acids: CASSSHRRAQHF.

This chain joins TRBV18 and TRBJ2-3; TCRdb returns TRBD1, unconfirmable since there is no DNA. In germline, CDR1 is KGHSH, CDR2 LQKENI. The CDR3 spans 16 residues. The CDR3 loop reads CASSTLRRRNPDTQYF.

This rearrangement joins TRBV19 to TRBJ2-1; absent DNA, TCRdb's TRBD2 call cannot be checked. This CDR3 is built from 14 residues. Germline V lookup: CDR1 LNHDA, CDR2 SQIVND (reference sequence). CDR3 amino acids: CASREELWENEQFF.

This CDR3 is CASSLGRHTGELFF. V and J are TRBV7-2 and TRBJ2-2. Germline CDR1 is SGHTA and CDR2 is FQGNSA. The CDR3 contains 14 residues.

The chain has TRBV6-2 or TRBV6-3 and TRBJ2-1; TCRdb's D gene call, TRBD2, goes unchecked for lack of DNA. The CDR3 runs 16 residues. Germline values: CDR1 MNHEY, CDR2 SVGEGT. CDR3 loop: CASSYSSLAGGREQFF.

The J gene is TRBJ2-3, the V gene TRBV4-2; no DNA is available, so the TRBD2 call from TCRdb remains unchecked. Looked up from germline, CDR1 is LGHNA and CDR2 is YNFKEQ. The CDR3 sequence is 17 residues long. The CDR3 reads CASSPPLLAGSTDTQYF.

J is TRBJ2-3 and V is TRBV7-2; TCRdb's assignment of TRBD1 cannot be checked, as there is no DNA. The length of the CDR3 is 16 residues. Germline V gene lookup returns CDR1 SGHTA and CDR2 FQGNSA. This CDR3 is CASSSDGQGVADTQYF. Full variable domain (rest looked up from reference TRBV7-2 and TRBJ2-3): GAGVSQSPSNKVTEKGKDVELRCDPISGHTALYWYRQSLGQGLEFLIYFQGNSAPDKSGLPSDRFSAERTGGSVSTLTIQRTQQEDSAVYLCASSSDGQGVADTQYFGPGTRLTVL.

The V and J genes are TRBV20-1 and TRBJ2-1; TCRdb picks TRBD2, but there is no DNA to check that call. The CDR3 covers 14 residues. The germline V gene encodes CDR1 DFQATT and CDR2 SNEGSKA (reference sequence). CDR3 amino acids: CSATHSGANNEQFF.